Presented here are 28 T cell receptor beta chains from one specimen sequenced in a study of blood T cell repertoires in COVID-19. The method was immunoSEQ multiplex PCR; TCRdb's version includes in-frame clones alone and lacks a portion of them. Counted here are about 170,000 clones, just under 85% occurring once; the ten biggest clones make up 6.5% to 9.5%. Sequenced material: peripheral blood. Receptors were obtained from a woman aged 80 or older with COVID-19, enrolled during active disease.

The chain couples TRBV28 to TRBJ2-3, with D possibly TRBD2 on 5 matching bases. Trimming took off 8 bases at V and 9 bases at J, with 15 bases between the two ends. Germline CDR1 and CDR2: MDHEN and SYDVKM. There are 12 residues in the CDR3. As DNA, the CDR3 is TGTGCCAGCCGGGGTAGTTTGGGAACGCAGTATTTT. It codes for CASRGSLGTQYF.

The chain links TRBV12-5 to TRBJ2-3; 16 nucleotides align to TRBD2. This CDR3 spans 19 amino acids. Germline-derived CDR1 and CDR2 are LGHNT and FRNRAP. V lost 4 bases to trimming and J lost 5 bases; unmatched junction nucleotides: 12. DNA of the CDR3: TGTGCTAGTGGTTATGCCGGGACTAGCGGGGGGGCAAACGTAGATACGCAGTATTTT. Translating gives CASGYAGTSGGANVDTQYF.

The V gene is TRBV5-1, the J gene TRBJ1-2; D gene uncertain. The CDR3 is 14 residues long. V lost 4 bases and J 6 bases, leaving 16 bases between the germline ends. Looked up from germline, CDR1 is SGHRS and CDR2 is YFSETQ. CDR3 nucleotides: TGCGCCAGCAGCCTACACGATCCACGGGATGGCTACACCTTC. Translation: CASSLHDPRDGYTF. Based on the CDR3 plus reference TRBV5-1 and TRBJ1-2, the full variable domain is KAGVTQTPRYLIKTRGQQVTLSCSPISGHRSVSWYQQTPGQGLQFLFEYFSETQRNKGNFPGRFSGRQFSNSRSEMNVSTLELGDSALYLCASSLHDPRDGYTFGSGTRLTVV.

This clone has a handful of counts. The genes are TRBV5-4 and TRBJ1-6, with TRBD1 as a possible D gene (5 bases). The CDR3 spans 18 residues. Germline lookup yields CDR1 SGHNT and CDR2 YYREEE (reference sequence). Trimming took off 4 bases at V and 0 bases at J, with 17 bases between the two ends. CDR3 in DNA: TGTGCCAGCAGCGGTGGCACGGGGGGAAGCTCCTATAATTCACCCCTCCACTTT. Its protein is CASSGGTGGSSYNSPLHF.

The chain joins TRBV18 to TRBJ2-7, with 7 bases fitting TRBD2. Germline V gene data show CDR1 as KGHSH and CDR2 as LQKENI. The length of the CDR3 is 15 residues. After removal of 4 bases from V and 3 bases from J, the junction contained 9 bases not matched to a gene. CDR3 sequence: CASSLLLGGSYEQYF. The CDR3 nucleotides are TGTGCCAGCTCACTGCTGTTGGGCGGGAGCTACGAGCAGTACTTC.

V gene TRBV19 combines with J gene TRBJ1-1, with 9 bases identical to TRBD1. This CDR3 is built from 15 residues. Trimming cost V 5 bases and J 4 bases; bases outside gene matches: 8. Germline CDR1 LNHDA, CDR2 SQIVND (reference sequence). CDR3 in amino acids: CASSGYRGPSTEAFF. The CDR3 nucleotides read TGTGCCAGTAGTGGTTACAGGGGGCCTAGCACTGAAGCTTTCTTT.

The genes are TRBV4-1 and TRBJ2-7; 8 bases match TRBD1. The trim removed 1 base at V and 2 bases at J, leaving 4 bases unmatched. From germline, CDR1 is MGHRA and CDR2 YSYEKL. The CDR3 has 15 amino acids. CDR3 DNA: TGCGCCAGCAGCCAAGCCGGGACAGGACCCTACGAGCAGTACTTC. It codes for CASSQAGTGPYEQYF.

The rearrangement links TRBV18 to TRBJ2-1; 9 positions match TRBD2. Germline V gene data show CDR1 as KGHSH and CDR2 as LQKENI. The CDR3 runs 15 residues. The V and J ends lost 2 bases and 2 bases, in that order; junction bases with no gene match: 1. CDR3 sequence reads: CASSPSSGTYNEQFF. The CDR3, as DNA: TGTGCCAGCTCACCATCTAGCGGGACCTACAATGAGCAGTTCTTC.

The table lists this clone with a count of one. The rearrangement links TRBV7-2 to TRBJ1-3; a weak D match, TRBD1 (5 bases). In germline, CDR1 is SGHTA, CDR2 FQGNSA. The CDR3 totals 14 residues. The ends were cut back, 7 bases at V and 1 base at J, with 11 bases in the middle. The CDR3 DNA sequence: TGTGCCAGCACTATCAAGGGGTCTGGAAACACCATATATTTT. It is translated as CASTIKGSGNTIYF.

V is TRBV19 and J is TRBJ1-1; D is possibly TRBD1 (5 bases). Between the trimmed V and J ends, which lost 11 bases and 10 bases, there was a span of 20 bases. The germline gives CDR1 LNHDA, CDR2 SQIVND (reference sequence). The length of the CDR3 is 12 residues. CDR3 sequence: CASNDLGVRAFF. CDR3 DNA sequence: TGTGCCTCCAACGACTTAGGGGTGAGAGCTTTCTTT. The full variable domain, with the rest looked up from reference TRBV19 and TRBJ1-1, is DGGITQSPKYLFRKEGQNVTLSCEQNLNHDAMYWYRQDPGQGLRLIYYSQIVNDFQKGDIAEGYSVSREKKESFPLTVTSAQKNPTAFYLCASNDLGVRAFFGQGTRLTVV.

The V and J genes are TRBV5-4 and TRBJ2-4; D is undetermined. The CDR3 is 15 amino acids. From germline, CDR1 is SGHNT and CDR2 YYREEE (reference sequence). Trimming shortened V by 3 bases and J by 1 base, and 11 bases separated the two germline ends. Written as DNA, the CDR3 is TGTGCCAGCAGCTCCCTAAAGGAGGCCAAAAACATTCAGTACTTC. This sequence encodes CASSSLKEAKNIQYF.

V gene TRBV6-5 combines with J gene TRBJ2-1, with D uncertain. This CDR3 region has 16 residues. With 4 bases removed from V and 0 bases from J, the gap between germline ends came to 13 bases. CDR1 and CDR2 from the germline V gene are MNHEY and SVGAGI. The CDR3 region has the DNA TGTGCCAGCAGTTCTCACAGAGCCCCCTCCTACAATGAGCAGTTCTTC. As protein: CASSSHRAPSYNEQFF.

The CDR3 DNA is TGTGCCAGTAGTCGGGGGACAGTCGGTTATGGCTACACCTTC. The encoded protein is CASSRGTVGYGYTF. The chain is built from TRBV19 and TRBJ1-2; 7 bases map to TRBD1. Germline V gene data show CDR1 as LNHDA and CDR2 as SQIVND (reference sequence). The CDR3 runs 14 residues. The V gene end was trimmed by 5 bases and the J gene end by 5 bases; junction bases not matched to a gene: 8.

The rearrangement joins TRBV5-1 to TRBJ1-5; D is undetermined. V was clipped by 1 base and J by 1 base, with 6 bases between them. This CDR3 region has 14 residues. The germline V gene encodes CDR1 SGHRS and CDR2 YFSETQ. The CDR3 DNA is TGCGCCAGCAGCTTGAGCCCAAGCAATCAGCCCCAGCATTTT. This sequence encodes CASSLSPSNQPQHF.

The chain has TRBV9 and TRBJ1-1, with D possibly being TRBD1 (5 bases). This CDR3 has 15 residues. The V end lost 4 bases, the J end lost 6 bases, and 19 bases lay between the germline ends. CDR1 and CDR2 from the germline V gene are SGDLS and YYNGEE. CDR3 DNA sequence: TGTGCCAGCAGCCCCCGGACGGGGGGGTCGGCTGAAGCTTTCTTT. This codes for CASSPRTGGSAEAFF.

The chain couples TRBV5-1 to TRBJ1-4; 8 bases align to TRBD1. The CDR3 consists of 16 residues. In germline, CDR1 is SGHRS, CDR2 YFSETQ. V dropped 4 bases and J dropped 2; count of bases not matched to a gene: 7. CDR3 sequence reads: CASSPGQGTTNEKLFF. DNA of the CDR3: TGCGCCAGCAGCCCCGGACAGGGTACGACTAATGAAAAACTGTTTTTT. Using reference TRBV5-1 and TRBJ1-4 for the parts outside the CDR3, the full variable domain is KAGVTQTPRYLIKTRGQQVTLSCSPISGHRSVSWYQQTPGQGLQFLFEYFSETQRNKGNFPGRFSGRQFSNSRSEMNVSTLELGDSALYLCASSPGQGTTNEKLFFGSGTQLSVL.

This clone was seen just once. The V call is TRBV3-1 (or the pseudogene TRBV3-2), the J call TRBJ2-7; 7 positions match TRBD2. The trim removed 1 base at V and 1 base at J, leaving 16 bases unmatched. Germline V gene lookup returns CDR1 LGHDT and CDR2 YNNKEL (reference sequence). CDR3 length: 19 residues. The CDR3 loop is CASSQGPVGIRGGSYEQYF. CDR3 nucleotide sequence: TGTGCCAGCAGCCAAGGGCCCGTGGGGATCCGGGGAGGGTCCTACGAGCAGTACTTC.

The chain carries TRBV5-6 and TRBJ1-6; 7 bases align to TRBD1. Looked up from germline, CDR1 is SGHDT and CDR2 is YYEEEE. Germline trimming cut 5 bases from V and 4 bases from J; bases unmatched to any gene: 6. The CDR3 has 15 residues. CDR3: CASRPRDRYNSPLHF. CDR3 bases: TGTGCCAGCAGACCCCGGGACAGATATAATTCACCCCTCCACTTT.

The chain uses TRBV5-1 and TRBJ2-5, with TRBD1 as a possible D gene (6 bases). Between the trimmed V and J ends, which lost 2 bases and 5 bases, there was a span of 19 bases. This CDR3 region has 16 residues. CDR1 and CDR2 (germline): SGHRS, YFSETQ. The CDR3 reads CASSFGWGRTIETQYF. The CDR3 region has the DNA TGCGCCAGCAGCTTCGGTTGGGGGCGGACCATCGAGACCCAGTACTTC. Variable domain in full (rest from reference TRBV5-1 and TRBJ2-5): KAGVTQTPRYLIKTRGQQVTLSCSPISGHRSVSWYQQTPGQGLQFLFEYFSETQRNKGNFPGRFSGRQFSNSRSEMNVSTLELGDSALYLCASSFGWGRTIETQYFGPGTRLLVL.

This clone has more than one count but fewer than ten. The same CDR3 also results from other DNA sequences found in this sample. The chain combines TRBV20-1 with TRBJ2-7; D is possibly TRBD2 (6 bases). This CDR3 contains 11 residues. The germline CDR1 and CDR2 sequences are DFQATT and SNEGSKA (reference sequence). Trimming left V 2 bases short and J 5 bases short, with 7 bases between. The CDR3 DNA sequence: TGCAGTGCTAGAAGCGGGCACGAGCAGTACTTC. As protein: CSARSGHEQYF.

This chain uses TRBV5-4 with TRBJ1-2; 7 bases fit TRBD1. In germline, CDR1 is SGHNT, CDR2 YYREEE (reference sequence). The CDR3 is 14 residues long. J was trimmed by 5 bases and V by 5 bases; bases with no gene match: 9. The CDR3 spells CASSLDRARYGYTF. The CDR3 nucleotides are TGTGCCAGCAGTCTAGACAGGGCGAGGTATGGCTACACCTTC.

This clone was recorded once. The V gene is TRBV10-3, the J gene TRBJ2-3, with D possibly TRBD2 on 5 matching bases. The germline V and J ends were trimmed by 8 bases and 4 bases, with 10 bases remaining between them. The germline V gene encodes CDR1 ENHRY and CDR2 SYGVKD. This CDR3 region has 12 residues. The CDR3 reads CAISRVSDTQYF. Here the CDR3 DNA reads TGTGCCATCTCGCGGGTTTCAGATACGCAGTATTTT.

The chain links TRBV2 to TRBJ1-1; TRBD1 aligns across 10 bases. This CDR3 contains 16 residues. V was pared by 10 bases and J by 0 bases, with 11 bases of the junction left unmatched. In germline, CDR1 is SNHLY, CDR2 FYNNEI. The CDR3: CATMGGQGFMNTEAFF. DNA of the CDR3: TGTGCCACAATGGGGGGACAGGGGTTCATGAACACTGAAGCTTTCTTT.

This clone was seen once. The rearrangement joins TRBV7-9 to TRBJ2-7; D is perhaps TRBD1 (6 bases). CDR1 is SEHNR and CDR2 is FQNEAQ in the germline V gene (reference sequence). This CDR3 region has 13 residues. Trimming pared 6 bases from V and 6 bases from J, leaving 15 bases between. CDR3 in amino acids: CASSSTGRGEQYF. The CDR3, as DNA: TGTGCCAGCAGTTCTACAGGGAGAGGCGAGCAGTACTTC.

The chain uses TRBV7-3 and TRBJ1-6; 9 bases align to TRBD1. V was clipped by 5 bases and J by 7 bases; unmatched bases: 6. CDR1 and CDR2 from the germline V gene are SGHTA and FQGTGA. This CDR3 has 15 amino acids. Written as DNA, the CDR3 is TGTGCCAGCAGCCTTGAAACAGGGGGCAATTCACCCCTCCACTTT. Its translation: CASSLETGGNSPLHF.

The chain combines TRBV5-1 with TRBJ2-5, with 7 bases aligning to TRBD2. The CDR3 extends over 15 amino acids. Germline CDR1 SGHRS, CDR2 YFSETQ. V was pared by 0 bases and J by 2 bases, with 4 bases of the junction left unmatched. The CDR3, as DNA: TGCGCCAGCAGCTTGGACGGGCGGGGGCAAGAGACCCAGTACTTC. It translates to CASSLDGRGQETQYF.

The chain carries TRBV6-1 and TRBJ2-7; 11 bases match TRBD1. V gave up 3 bases and J gave up 3 bases; unmatched junction bases: 4. CDR3 size: 15 residues. CDR1 and CDR2 (germline): MNHNS, SASEGT. CDR3 in amino acids: CASSDRTGGSYEQYF. The CDR3 nucleotides are TGTGCCAGCAGTGACAGGACAGGGGGCAGCTACGAGCAGTACTTC.

The J gene is TRBJ1-3, the V gene TRBV10-1, with 7 bases aligning to TRBD1. The CDR3 contains 14 residues. J lost 2 bases, V lost 5 bases, and 3 bases had no gene match. Germline V CDR1 and CDR2: WNHNN, SYGVQD (reference sequence). The CDR3 DNA sequence: TGCGCCAGCAGTTCTACAGGGGCTGGAAACACCATATATTTT. As protein: CASSSTGAGNTIYF.